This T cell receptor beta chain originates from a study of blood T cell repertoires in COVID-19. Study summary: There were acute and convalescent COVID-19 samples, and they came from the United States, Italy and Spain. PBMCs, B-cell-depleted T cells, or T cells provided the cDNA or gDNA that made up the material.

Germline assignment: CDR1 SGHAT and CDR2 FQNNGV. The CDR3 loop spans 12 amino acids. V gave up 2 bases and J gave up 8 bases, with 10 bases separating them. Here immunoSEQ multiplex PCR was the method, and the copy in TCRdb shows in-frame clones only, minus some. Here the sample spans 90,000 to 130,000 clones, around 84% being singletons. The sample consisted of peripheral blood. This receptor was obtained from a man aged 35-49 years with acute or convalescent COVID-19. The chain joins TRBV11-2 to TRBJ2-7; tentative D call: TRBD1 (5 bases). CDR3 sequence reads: CASSLSGQQQYF. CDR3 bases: TGTGCCAGCAGCTTATCAGGGCAGCAGCAGTACTTC.